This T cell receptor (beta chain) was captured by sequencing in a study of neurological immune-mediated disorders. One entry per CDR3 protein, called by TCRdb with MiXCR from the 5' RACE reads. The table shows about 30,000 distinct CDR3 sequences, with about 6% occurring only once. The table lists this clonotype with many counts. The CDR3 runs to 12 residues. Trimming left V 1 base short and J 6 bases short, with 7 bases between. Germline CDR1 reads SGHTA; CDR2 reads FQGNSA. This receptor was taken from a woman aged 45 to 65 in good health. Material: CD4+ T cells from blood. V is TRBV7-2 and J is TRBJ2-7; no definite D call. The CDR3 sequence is CASSLGLVEQYF. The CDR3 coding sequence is TGTGCCAGCAGCTTAGGATTAGTCGAGCAGTACTTC.